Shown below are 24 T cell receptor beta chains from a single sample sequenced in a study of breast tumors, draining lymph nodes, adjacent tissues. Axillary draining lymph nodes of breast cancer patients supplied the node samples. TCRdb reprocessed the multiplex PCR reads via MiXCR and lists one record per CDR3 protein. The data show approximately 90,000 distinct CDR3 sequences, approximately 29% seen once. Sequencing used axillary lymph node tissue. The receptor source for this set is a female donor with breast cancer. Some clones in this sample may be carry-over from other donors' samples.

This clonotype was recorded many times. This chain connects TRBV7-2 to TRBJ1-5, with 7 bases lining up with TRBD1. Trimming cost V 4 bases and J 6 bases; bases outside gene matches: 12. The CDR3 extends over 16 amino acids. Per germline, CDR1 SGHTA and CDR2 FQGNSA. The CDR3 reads CASSWGEGASSQPQHF. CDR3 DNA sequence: TGTGCCAGCAGCTGGGGGGAGGGGGCTAGTAGTCAGCCCCAGCATTTT. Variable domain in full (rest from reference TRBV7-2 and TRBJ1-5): GAGVSQSPSNKVTEKGKDVELRCDPISGHTALYWYRQSLGQGLEFLIYFQGNSAPDKSGLPSDRFSAERTGGSVSTLTIQRTQQEDSAVYLCASSWGEGASSQPQHFGDGTRLSIL.

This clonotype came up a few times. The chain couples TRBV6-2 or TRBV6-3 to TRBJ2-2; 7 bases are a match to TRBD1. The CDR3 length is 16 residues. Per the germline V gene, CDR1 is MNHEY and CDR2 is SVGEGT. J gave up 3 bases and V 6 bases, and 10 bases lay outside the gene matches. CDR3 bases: TGTGCCAGCAGACGACGAGGACAGGCATACACCGGGGAGCTGTTTTTT. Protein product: CASRRRGQAYTGELFF.

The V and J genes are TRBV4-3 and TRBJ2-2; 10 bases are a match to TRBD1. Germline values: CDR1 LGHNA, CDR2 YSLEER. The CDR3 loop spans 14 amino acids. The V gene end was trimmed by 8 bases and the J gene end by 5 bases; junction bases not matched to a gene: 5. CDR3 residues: CASQGGQGTGELFF. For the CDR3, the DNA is TGCGCCAGCCAGGGGGGACAGGGGACCGGGGAGCTGTTTTTT.

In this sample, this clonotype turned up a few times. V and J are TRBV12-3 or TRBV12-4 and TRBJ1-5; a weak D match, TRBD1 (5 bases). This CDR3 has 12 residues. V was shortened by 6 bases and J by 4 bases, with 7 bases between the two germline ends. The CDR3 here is CASRTANQPQHF. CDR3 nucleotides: TGTGCCAGCAGGACAGCGAATCAGCCCCAGCATTTT.

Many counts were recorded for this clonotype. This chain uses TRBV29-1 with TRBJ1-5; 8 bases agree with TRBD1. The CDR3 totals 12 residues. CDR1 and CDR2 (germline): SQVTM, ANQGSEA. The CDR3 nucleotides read TGCAGGTGGACAGGGACCAATCAGCCCCAGCATTTT. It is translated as CRWTGTNQPQHF. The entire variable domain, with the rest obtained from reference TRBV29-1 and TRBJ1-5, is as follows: SAVISQKPSRDICQRGTSLTIQCQVDSQVTMMFWYRQQPGQSLTLIATANQGSEATYESGFVIDKFPISRPNLTFSTLTVSNMSPEDSSIYLCRWTGTNQPQHFGDGTRLSIL.

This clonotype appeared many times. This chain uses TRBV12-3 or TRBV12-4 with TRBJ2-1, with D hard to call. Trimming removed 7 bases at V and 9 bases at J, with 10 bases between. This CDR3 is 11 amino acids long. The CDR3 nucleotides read TGTGCCAGCACCCTGACCGGTGAGCAGTTCTTC. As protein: CASTLTGEQFF.

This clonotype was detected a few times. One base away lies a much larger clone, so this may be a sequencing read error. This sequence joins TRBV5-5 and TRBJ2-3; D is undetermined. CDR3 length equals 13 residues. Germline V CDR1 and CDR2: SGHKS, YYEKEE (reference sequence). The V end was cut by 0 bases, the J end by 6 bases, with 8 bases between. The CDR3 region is CASSLGWADTQYF. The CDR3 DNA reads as TGTGCCAGCAGCTTGGGTTGGGCGGATACGCAGTATTTT.

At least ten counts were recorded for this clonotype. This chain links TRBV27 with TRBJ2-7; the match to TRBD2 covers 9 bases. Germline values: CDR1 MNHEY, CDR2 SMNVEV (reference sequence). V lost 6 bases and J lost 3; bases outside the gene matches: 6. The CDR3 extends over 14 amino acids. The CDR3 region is CASRGAGGDYEQYF. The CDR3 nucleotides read TGTGCCAGCAGGGGAGCGGGAGGAGACTACGAGCAGTACTTC.

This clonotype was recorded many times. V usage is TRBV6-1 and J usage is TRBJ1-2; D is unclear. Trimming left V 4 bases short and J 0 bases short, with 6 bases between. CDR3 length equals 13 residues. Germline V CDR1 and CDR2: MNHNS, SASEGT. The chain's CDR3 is CASSAGANYGYTF. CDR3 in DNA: TGTGCCAGCAGTGCGGGAGCTAACTATGGCTACACCTTC.

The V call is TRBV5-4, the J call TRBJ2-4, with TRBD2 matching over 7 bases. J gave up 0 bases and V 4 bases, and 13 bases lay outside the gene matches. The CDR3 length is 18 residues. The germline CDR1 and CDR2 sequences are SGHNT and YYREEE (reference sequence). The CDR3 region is CASSGGTTGGIAKNIQYF. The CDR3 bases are TGTGCCAGCAGCGGCGGGACTACCGGTGGTATAGCCAAAAACATTCAGTACTTC.

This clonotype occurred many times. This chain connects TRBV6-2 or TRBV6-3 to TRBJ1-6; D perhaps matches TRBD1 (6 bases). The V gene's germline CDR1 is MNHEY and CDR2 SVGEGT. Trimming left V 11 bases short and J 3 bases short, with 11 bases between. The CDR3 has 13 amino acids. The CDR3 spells CAGQTSYNSPLHF. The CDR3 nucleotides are TGTGCCGGACAGACGAGCTATAATTCACCCCTCCACTTT.

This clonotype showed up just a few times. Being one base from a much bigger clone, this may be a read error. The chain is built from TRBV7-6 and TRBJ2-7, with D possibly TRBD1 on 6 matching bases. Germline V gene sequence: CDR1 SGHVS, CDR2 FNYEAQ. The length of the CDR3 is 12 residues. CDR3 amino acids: CTSSENTGQQYF. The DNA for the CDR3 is TGTACCAGCAGCGAGAATACAGGGCAGCAGTACTTC.

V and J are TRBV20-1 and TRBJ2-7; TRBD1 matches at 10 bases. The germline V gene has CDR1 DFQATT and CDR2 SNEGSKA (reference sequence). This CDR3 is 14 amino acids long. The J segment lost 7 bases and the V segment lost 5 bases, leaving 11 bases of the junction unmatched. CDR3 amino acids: CSAETTGTGVEQYF. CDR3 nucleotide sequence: TGCAGTGCTGAAACTACCGGGACAGGGGTTGAGCAGTACTTC.

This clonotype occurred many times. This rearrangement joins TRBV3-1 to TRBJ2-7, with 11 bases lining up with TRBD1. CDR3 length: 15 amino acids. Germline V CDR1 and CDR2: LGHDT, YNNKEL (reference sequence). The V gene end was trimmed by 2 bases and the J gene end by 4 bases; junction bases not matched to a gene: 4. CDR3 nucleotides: TGTGCCAGCAGCCAACCGGGACAGGGGGTGTACGAGCAGTACTTC. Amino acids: CASSQPGQGVYEQYF.

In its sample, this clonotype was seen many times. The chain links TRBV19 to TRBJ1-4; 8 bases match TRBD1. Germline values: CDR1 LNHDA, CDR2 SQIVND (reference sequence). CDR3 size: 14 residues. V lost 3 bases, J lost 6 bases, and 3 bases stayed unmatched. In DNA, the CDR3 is TGTGCCAGTAGTATGGGGACAGGTTATGAAAAACTGTTTTTT. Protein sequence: CASSMGTGYEKLFF. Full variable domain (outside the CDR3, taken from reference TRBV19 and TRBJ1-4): DGGITQSPKYLFRKEGQNVTLSCEQNLNHDAMYWYRQDPGQGLRLIYYSQIVNDFQKGDIAEGYSVSREKKESFPLTVTSAQKNPTAFYLCASSMGTGYEKLFFGSGTQLSVL.

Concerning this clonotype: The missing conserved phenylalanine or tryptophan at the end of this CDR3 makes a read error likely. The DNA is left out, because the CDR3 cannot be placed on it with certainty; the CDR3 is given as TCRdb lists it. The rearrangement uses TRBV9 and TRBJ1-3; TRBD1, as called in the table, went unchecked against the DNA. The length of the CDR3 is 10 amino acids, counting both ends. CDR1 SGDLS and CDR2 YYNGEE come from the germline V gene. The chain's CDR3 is CASSVDQGEL.

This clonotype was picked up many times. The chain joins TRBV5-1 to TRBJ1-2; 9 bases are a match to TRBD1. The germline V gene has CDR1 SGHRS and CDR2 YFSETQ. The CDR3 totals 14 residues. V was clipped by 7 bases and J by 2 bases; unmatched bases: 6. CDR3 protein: CASSGTGGNYGYTF. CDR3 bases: TGCGCCAGCTCGGGAACAGGGGGCAACTATGGCTACACCTTC.

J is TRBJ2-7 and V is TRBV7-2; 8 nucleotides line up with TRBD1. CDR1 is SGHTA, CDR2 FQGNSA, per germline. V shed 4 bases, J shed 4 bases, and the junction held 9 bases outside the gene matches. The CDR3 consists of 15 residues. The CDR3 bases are TGTGCCAGCAGCTCCCCCCGGACAGGGCAATACGAGCAGTACTTC. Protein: CASSSPRTGQYEQYF.

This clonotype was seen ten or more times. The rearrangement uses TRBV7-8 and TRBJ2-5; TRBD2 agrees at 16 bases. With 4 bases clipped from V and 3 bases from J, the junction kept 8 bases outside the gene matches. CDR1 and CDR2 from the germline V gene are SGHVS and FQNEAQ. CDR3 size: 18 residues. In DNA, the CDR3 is TGTGCCAGCAGCTCAACCGGGACTAGCGGGAGGGCCGAAGAGACCCAGTACTTC. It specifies CASSSTGTSGRAEETQYF.

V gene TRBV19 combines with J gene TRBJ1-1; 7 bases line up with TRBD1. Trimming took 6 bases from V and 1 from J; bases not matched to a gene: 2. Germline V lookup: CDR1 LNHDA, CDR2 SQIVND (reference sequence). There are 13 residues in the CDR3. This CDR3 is CASRGQRNTEAFF. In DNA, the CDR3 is TGTGCCAGTAGGGGACAGAGGAACACTGAAGCTTTCTTT.

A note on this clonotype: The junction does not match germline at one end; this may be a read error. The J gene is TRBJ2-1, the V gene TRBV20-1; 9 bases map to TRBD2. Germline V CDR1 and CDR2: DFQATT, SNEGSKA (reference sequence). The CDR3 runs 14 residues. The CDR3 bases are TGCGGTGCTAGAGTCAGCGGGAGGCGAGCTGAGCAGTTCTTC. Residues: CGARVSGRRAEQFF.

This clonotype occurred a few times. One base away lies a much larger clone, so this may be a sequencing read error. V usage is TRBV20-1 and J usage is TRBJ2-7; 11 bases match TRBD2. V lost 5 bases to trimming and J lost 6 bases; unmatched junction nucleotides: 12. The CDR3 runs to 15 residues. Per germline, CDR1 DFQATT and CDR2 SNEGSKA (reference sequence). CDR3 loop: CSAPRLGLAAGEQYF. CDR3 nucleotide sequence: TGCAGTGCTCCACGCCTGGGACTAGCGGCGGGCGAGCAGTACTTC.

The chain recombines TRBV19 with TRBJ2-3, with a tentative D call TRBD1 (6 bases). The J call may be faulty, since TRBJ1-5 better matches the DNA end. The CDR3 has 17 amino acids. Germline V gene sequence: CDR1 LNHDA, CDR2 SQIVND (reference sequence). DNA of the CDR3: TGTGCCAGTAGTATTAGTTCCCTCGGTGGGGGCACGGATACGCAGCATTTT. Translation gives CASSISSLGGGTDTQHF.

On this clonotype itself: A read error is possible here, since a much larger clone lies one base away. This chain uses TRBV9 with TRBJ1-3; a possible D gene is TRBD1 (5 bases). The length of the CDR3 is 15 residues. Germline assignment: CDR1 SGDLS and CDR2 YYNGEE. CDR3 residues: CASSVAGQGGNTTYF. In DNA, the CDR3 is TGTGCCAGCAGCGTAGCTGGTCAGGGAGGGAACACCACATATTTT. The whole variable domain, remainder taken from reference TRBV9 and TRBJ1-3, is DSGVTQTPKHLITATGQRVTLRCSPRSGDLSVYWYQQSLDQGLQFLIQYYNGEERAKGNILERFSAQQFPDLHSELNLSSLELGDSALYFCASSVAGQGGNTTYFGEGSWLTVV.